These 8 T cell receptor beta chains share one sample of origin, sequenced in a study of T cell responses to AZD1222 COVID-19 vaccine. Clones were sequenced by immunoSEQ multiplex PCR, and TCRdb holds only the in-frame ones, with some missing. This table holds some 160,000 clones, approximately 90% found once. The sequencing used peripheral blood, collected on day 0 of AZD1222 vaccination. Receptors were obtained from an adult in good health.

The CDR3 nucleotides are TGTGCCAGCAGCCAAGCCGGATTTCTAGCGGGAGGGCAGTACGAGCAGTACTTC. As protein: CASSQAGFLAGGQYEQYF. J is TRBJ2-7 and V is TRBV3-1 (or the pseudogene TRBV3-2); 12 bases map to TRBD2. Looked up from germline, CDR1 is LGHDT and CDR2 is YNNKEL (reference sequence). V lost 1 base, J lost 4 bases, and 11 bases stayed unmatched. This CDR3 spans 18 amino acids.

The rearrangement uses TRBV28 and TRBJ1-6; the match to TRBD1 covers 9 bases. Trimming removed 3 bases from V and 7 bases from J; junction bases left unmatched: 10. The germline V gene has CDR1 MDHEN and CDR2 SYDVKM. The CDR3 sequence is 17 residues long. The CDR3 spells CASSFQTGGGGNSPLHF. CDR3 bases: TGTGCCAGCAGTTTCCAGACAGGGGGTGGGGGCAATTCACCCCTCCACTTT.

The genes are TRBV9 and TRBJ2-5, with D maybe TRBD2 (5 bases). The V gene's germline CDR1 is SGDLS and CDR2 YYNGEE. The CDR3 spans 13 residues. Trimming removed 4 bases at V and 3 bases at J, with 10 bases between. This CDR3 is CASSTGMEETQYF. DNA of the CDR3: TGTGCCAGCAGCACGGGGATGGAAGAGACCCAGTACTTC.

The chain employs TRBV7-9 and TRBJ2-7; 11 bases agree with TRBD1. The CDR3 is 15 residues long. V gave up 5 bases and J gave up 4 bases; unmatched junction bases: 7. CDR1 is SEHNR and CDR2 is FQNEAQ in the germline V gene (reference sequence). CDR3 bases: TGTGCCAGCAGCGGTTCGGACAGGGGGCGATACGAGCAGTACTTC. It translates to CASSGSDRGRYEQYF.

Comments on this clone: In the same sample, other DNA sequences code for this CDR3. The chain links TRBV27 to TRBJ1-5; D perhaps matches TRBD1 (5 bases). Trimming stripped 5 bases from V and 4 bases from J, with 6 bases between. There are 12 residues in the CDR3. CDR1 and CDR2 (germline): MNHEY, SMNVEV (reference sequence). The CDR3 bases are TGTGCCAGCAGTGGGGGGAATCAGCCCCAGCATTTT. Its protein product is CASSGGNQPQHF.

The chain links TRBV7-3 to TRBJ2-3, with D perhaps assigned TRBD1 or TRBD2 (6 bases each). V was cut by 5 bases and J by 8 bases, with 20 bases left in between. The germline CDR1 and CDR2 sequences are SGHTA and FQGTGA. This CDR3 is 15 amino acids long. The CDR3 DNA reads TGTGCCAGCAGCGCTGGGGGGCCGATCCTGTCTACGCAGTATTTT. Encoded protein: CASSAGGPILSTQYF.

This clone was observed once. The chain uses TRBV5-1 and TRBJ2-2, with 7 bases matching TRBD2. CDR1 is SGHRS and CDR2 is YFSETQ in the germline V gene. The CDR3 spans 15 residues. With V trimmed by 4 bases and J by 6 bases, 9 bases remained unmatched. The CDR3 DNA reads as TGCGCCAGCAGCGGCAGCGGGGCACTGGCCGGGGAGCTGTTTTTT. Translating it yields CASSGSGALAGELFF.

This clone was counted a single time. The chain carries TRBV6-2 or TRBV6-3 and TRBJ2-7; D gene ambiguous. Trimming pared 2 bases from V and 0 bases from J, leaving 11 bases between. There are 15 residues in the CDR3. From germline, CDR1 is MNHEY and CDR2 SVGEGT. The chain's CDR3 is CASSYLGGSSYEQYF. The CDR3 nucleotides read TGTGCCAGCAGTTACCTCGGCGGTAGCTCCTACGAGCAGTACTTC.